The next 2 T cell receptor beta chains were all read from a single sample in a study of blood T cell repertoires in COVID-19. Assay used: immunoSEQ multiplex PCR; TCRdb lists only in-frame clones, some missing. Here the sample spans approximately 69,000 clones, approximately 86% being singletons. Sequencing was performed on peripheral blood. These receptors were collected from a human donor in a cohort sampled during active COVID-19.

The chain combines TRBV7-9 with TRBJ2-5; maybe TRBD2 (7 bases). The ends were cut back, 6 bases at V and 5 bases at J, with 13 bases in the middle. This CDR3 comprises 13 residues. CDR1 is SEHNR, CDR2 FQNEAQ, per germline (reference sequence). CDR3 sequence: CASRGGAGETQYF. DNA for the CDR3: TGTGCCAGCAGAGGGGGGGCAGGGGAGACCCAGTACTTC.

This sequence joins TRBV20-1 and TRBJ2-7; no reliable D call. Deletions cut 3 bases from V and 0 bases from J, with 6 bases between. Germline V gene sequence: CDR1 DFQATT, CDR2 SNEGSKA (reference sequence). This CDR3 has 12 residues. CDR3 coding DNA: TGCAGTGCTAGTACCAGCTCCTACGAGCAGTACTTC. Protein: CSASTSSYEQYF.